This record concerns one TCR beta chain sequence. The sample comes from a study of T cell changes during pregnancy in multiple sclerosis. Only in-frame clones appear in the TCRdb table, and some are missing; sequencing was by immunoSEQ multiplex PCR. The data contain approximately 130,000 clones, 95% to 98% of them singletons. Germline values: CDR1 SGHRS, CDR2 YFSETQ. V lost 2 bases and J lost 2, with 11 bases in between. The CDR3 runs to 15 residues. The chain carries TRBV5-1 and TRBJ2-1; tentative D call: TRBD2 (6 bases). The TCR sequence derives from a female donor with multiple sclerosis, enrolled in a pregnancy study. The sample was peripheral blood, taken after pregnancy. This CDR3 is CASSFAGSAYNEQFF. In DNA form, the CDR3 reads TGCGCCAGCAGCTTTGCGGGATCAGCCTACAATGAGCAGTTCTTC.